One and the same sample provided the 22 T cell receptor beta chains below, sequenced in a study of T cells in localized non-small cell lung cancer. The table came from immunoSEQ multiplex PCR; TCRdb's copy has only in-frame clones and leaves some out. The top ten clones hold less than 20% of a sample with tens of thousands of clones, over 75% of them seen once. The input for sequencing was PBMCs, taken before any cancer treatment. These receptors all stem from a woman aged 35-70 years with stage II squamous cell lung carcinoma.

This chain joins TRBV7-3 and TRBJ2-1; no firm D call. This CDR3 spans 14 amino acids. Germline loops: CDR1 SGHTA, CDR2 FQGTGA. The V gene lost 5 bases and the J gene lost 8 bases, with 16 bases spanning the gap. In nucleotides, the CDR3 is TGTGCCAGCAGCGCCCACGGTAGAAGCGATGAGCAGTTCTTC. Encoded protein: CASSAHGRSDEQFF.

The J gene is TRBJ1-4, the V gene TRBV7-2, with D maybe TRBD1 (6 bases). Trimming shortened V by 0 bases and J by 0 bases, and 8 bases separated the two germline ends. The CDR3 contains 16 residues. The germline gives CDR1 SGHTA, CDR2 FQGNSA. This CDR3 reads CASSLAGHATNEKLFF. The CDR3 nucleotides are TGTGCCAGCAGCTTAGCGGGACACGCAACTAATGAAAAACTGTTTTTT.

This clone was counted a single time. The gene calls are TRBV28 and TRBJ1-5; D call uncertain. Germline values: CDR1 MDHEN, CDR2 SYDVKM. The CDR3 has 12 amino acids. Trimming took off 6 bases at V and 5 bases at J, with 8 bases between the two ends. CDR3 coding DNA: TGTGCCAGCAGCCCCCCCTATCAGCCCCAGCATTTT. Translated, it gives CASSPPYQPQHF.

This chain connects TRBV11-3 to TRBJ2-2, with no clear D. The CDR3 runs 17 residues. From germline, CDR1 is SGHNT and CDR2 YENEEA. V was trimmed by 1 base and J by 0 bases, leaving 12 bases between them. DNA of the CDR3: TGTGCCAGCAGCTTAGGTTTATCCGTAACGAACACCGGGGAGCTGTTTTTT. It specifies CASSLGLSVTNTGELFF.

J is TRBJ2-5 and V is TRBV6-1; the D gene is possibly TRBD1 (5 bases). CDR1 MNHNS and CDR2 SASEGT come from the germline V gene. The CDR3 length is 13 residues. Trimming removed 6 bases at V and 1 base at J, with 9 bases between. The CDR3 sequence is CASRRRGQETQYF. The CDR3 DNA reads as TGTGCCAGCAGACGAAGGGGCCAAGAGACCCAGTACTTC.

The rearrangement uses TRBV10-3 and TRBJ1-1, with 12 bases matching TRBD1. The CDR3 runs to 15 residues. CDR1 and CDR2 (germline): ENHRY, SYGVKD. The J segment lost 4 bases and the V segment lost 6 bases, leaving 6 bases of the junction unmatched. The CDR3: CAISPGQGARTEAFF. CDR3 sequence (DNA): TGTGCCATCAGCCCGGGACAGGGGGCTCGCACTGAAGCTTTCTTT.

In its sample, this clone was seen once. This chain uses TRBV10-1 with TRBJ2-7; weak D call: TRBD2 (6 bases). The CDR3 is 14 residues long. The germline V gene encodes CDR1 WNHNN and CDR2 SYGVQD (reference sequence). The ends were cut back, 3 bases at V and 2 bases at J, with 11 bases in the middle. The CDR3 region has the DNA TGCGCCAGCAGTGAAGCAGGCGGGGCCTACGAGCAGTACTTC. Amino acid sequence: CASSEAGGAYEQYF.

The chain combines TRBV7-2 with TRBJ2-3; D gene unclear. The germline V and J ends were trimmed by 3 bases and 10 bases, with 20 bases remaining between them. CDR1 and CDR2 (germline): SGHTA, FQGNSA. There are 15 residues in the CDR3. Written as DNA, the CDR3 is TGTGCCAGCAGCTTCGATGGATCCCCAGCTCAGGCGCAGTATTTT. Translation gives CASSFDGSPAQAQYF.

This chain uses TRBV19 with TRBJ2-3; D is unresolved. V was cut by 3 bases and J by 4 bases, with 8 bases left in between. CDR1 and CDR2 from the germline V gene are LNHDA and SQIVND (reference sequence). The CDR3 contains 13 residues. DNA for the CDR3: TGTGCCAGTAGTATTCAGAGTCCAGATACGCAGTATTTT. This sequence encodes CASSIQSPDTQYF.

This CDR3 reads CASSLGGVREKLFF. For the CDR3, the DNA is TGTGCCAGCAGTCTCGGAGGGGTTCGGGAAAAACTGTTTTTT. This chain links TRBV5-4 with TRBJ1-4; a weak D match, TRBD1 (5 bases). CDR1 and CDR2 from the germline V gene are SGHNT and YYREEE (reference sequence). This CDR3 region has 14 residues. V was shortened by 5 bases and J by 8 bases, with 16 bases between the two germline ends.

V gene TRBV28 combines with J gene TRBJ1-2; D is unresolved. Trimming cost V 1 base and J 7 bases, with 7 bases left between them. In germline, CDR1 is MDHEN, CDR2 SYDVKM. The CDR3 is made up of 12 amino acids. In DNA, the CDR3 is TGTGCCAGCAGTTTATTATCGAGTGGCTACACCTTC. This encodes CASSLLSSGYTF.

The chain is built from TRBV4-2 and TRBJ1-1; D not resolved. V lost 6 bases and J lost 1, with 21 bases in between. The germline gives CDR1 LGHNA, CDR2 YNFKEQ. The CDR3 has 17 residues. Written as DNA, the CDR3 is TGTGCCAGCAGGGGCTTAGTTCAAAGGCGGAGGAACACTGAAGCTTTCTTT. Translation: CASRGLVQRRRNTEAFF.

This clone was detected only a few times. This rearrangement joins TRBV18 to TRBJ1-2; possibly TRBD1 for D (5 bases). The length of the CDR3 is 16 residues. V lost 4 bases and J lost 7, with 22 bases in between. CDR1 is KGHSH, CDR2 LQKENI, per germline. This chain's CDR3 is CASSLSDGQGLSGYTF. DNA of the CDR3: TGTGCCAGCTCACTGTCCGATGGGCAGGGCCTATCTGGCTACACCTTC.

The V gene is TRBV4-2, the J gene TRBJ2-1; 13 bases fit TRBD2. Losses at the gene ends were 0 bases for V and 6 bases for J; bases not matched to a gene: 2. The CDR3 runs to 16 residues. Germline CDR1 and CDR2: LGHNA and YNFKEQ. CDR3 protein: CASSQDTSGRANEQFF. In DNA, the CDR3 is TGTGCCAGCAGCCAAGATACTAGCGGGAGGGCCAATGAGCAGTTCTTC.

The chain links TRBV6-5 to TRBJ2-7; no clear D gene. Trimming left V 2 bases short and J 3 bases short, with 8 bases between. The germline V gene has CDR1 MNHEY and CDR2 SVGAGI. CDR3 length equals 13 residues. The CDR3 DNA sequence: TGTGCCAGCAGTTACGGGTGGGGCTACGAGCAGTACTTC. Its translation is CASSYGWGYEQYF.

This chain joins TRBV19 and TRBJ1-1; 10 nucleotides align to TRBD1. CDR1 LNHDA and CDR2 SQIVND come from the germline V gene (reference sequence). V lost 3 bases to trimming and J lost 11 bases; unmatched junction nucleotides: 6. The CDR3 length is 13 residues. The CDR3 is CASSISGTGAAFF. The DNA of the CDR3 is TGTGCCAGTAGTATCTCCGGGACAGGGGCGGCTTTCTTT.

The chain couples TRBV18 to TRBJ2-7; 11 nucleotides agree with TRBD1. The CDR3 extends over 16 amino acids. Germline-derived CDR1 and CDR2 are KGHSH and LQKENI. The ends lost 1 base at V and 6 bases at J; junction bases unmatched: 8. CDR3 in amino acids: CASSPRSGQGAGEQYF. The CDR3 DNA follows: TGTGCCAGCTCACCACGGTCCGGACAGGGGGCAGGCGAGCAGTACTTC. The full variable domain, rest sourced from reference TRBV18 and TRBJ2-7, is NAGVMQNPRHLVRRRGQEARLRCSPMKGHSHVYWYRQLPEEGLKFMVYLQKENIIDESGMPKERFSAEFPKEGPSILRIQQVVRGDSAAYFCASSPRSGQGAGEQYFGPGTRLTVT.

The chain combines TRBV5-6 with TRBJ1-5, with TRBD1 identical over 11 bases. Germline-derived CDR1 and CDR2 are SGHDT and YYEEEE. The CDR3 covers 18 residues. V dropped 4 bases and J dropped 0; count of bases not matched to a gene: 9. This CDR3 reads CASSDRDRGEYSNQPQHF. The DNA of the CDR3 is TGTGCCAGCAGCGACCGGGACAGGGGGGAGTATAGCAATCAGCCCCAGCATTTT.

This chain connects TRBV9 to TRBJ2-2, with D hard to call. The CDR3 has 12 amino acids. Deletions cut 3 bases from V and 8 bases from J, with 8 bases between. Looked up from germline, CDR1 is SGDLS and CDR2 is YYNGEE. This chain's CDR3 is CASSADAGELFF. CDR3 in DNA: TGTGCCAGCAGCGCCGACGCGGGGGAGCTGTTTTTT.

The V call is TRBV7-6, the J call TRBJ2-1; weak D call: TRBD2 (5 bases). Germline V CDR1 and CDR2: SGHVS, FNYEAQ. The CDR3 length is 15 residues. V was cut by 5 bases and J by 7 bases, with 18 bases left in between. CDR3 amino acids: CASSPSPLFGNEQFF. The DNA of the CDR3 is TGTGCCAGCAGCCCTAGCCCCCTCTTTGGAAATGAGCAGTTCTTC.

The rearrangement links TRBV27 to TRBJ1-3; D not resolved. The germline V gene encodes CDR1 MNHEY and CDR2 SMNVEV (reference sequence). V was cut by 4 bases and J by 4 bases, with 17 bases left in between. The CDR3 contains 16 residues. The CDR3 sequence: CASSSNPSGAGNTIYF. CDR3 nucleotide sequence: TGTGCCAGCAGTTCAAACCCTTCAGGCGCGGGAAACACCATATATTTT.

The CDR3, as DNA: TGTGCCAGCAGCTTACCGCTAGCGGGAGGGCCCGCCTACGAGCAGTACTTC. Its protein is CASSLPLAGGPAYEQYF. The V call is TRBV7-9, the J call TRBJ2-7; TRBD2 matches at 12 bases. The CDR3 sequence is 17 residues long. V lost 2 bases and J lost 2; bases outside the gene matches: 7. Germline V lookup: CDR1 SEHNR, CDR2 FQNEAQ (reference sequence).